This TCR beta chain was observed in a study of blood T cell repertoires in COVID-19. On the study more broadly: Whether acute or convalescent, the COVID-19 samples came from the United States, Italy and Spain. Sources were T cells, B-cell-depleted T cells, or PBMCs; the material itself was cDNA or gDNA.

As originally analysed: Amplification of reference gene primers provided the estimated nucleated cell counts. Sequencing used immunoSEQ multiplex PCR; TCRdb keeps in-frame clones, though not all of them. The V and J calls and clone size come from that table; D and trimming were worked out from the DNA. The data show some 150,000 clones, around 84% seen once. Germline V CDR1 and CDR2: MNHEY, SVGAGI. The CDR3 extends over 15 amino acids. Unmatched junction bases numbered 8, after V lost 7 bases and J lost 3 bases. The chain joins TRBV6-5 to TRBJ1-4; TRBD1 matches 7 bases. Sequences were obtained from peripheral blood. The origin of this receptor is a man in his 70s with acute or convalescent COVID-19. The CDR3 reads CASIRQGLANEKLFF. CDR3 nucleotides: TGTGCCAGCATAAGACAGGGATTAGCTAATGAAAAACTGTTTTTT.